A single sample gave rise to the 7 T cell receptor beta chains below, sequenced in a study of blood T cells in healthy people across ages. Through a sample-barcoded 5' primer and a J-beta primer mix, a second PCR was run for roughly 6 to 12 cycles. TCRdb used MiXCR to reprocess the 5' RACE reads, holding one entry per CDR3 protein. This sample has about 1.7 million distinct CDR3 sequences, with 28% found just once. The source material was blood. The receptors stem from a young woman in good health.

The chain employs TRBV29-1 and TRBJ2-3; possibly TRBD2 for D (6 bases). The CDR3 runs 13 residues. V was clipped by 8 bases and J by 6 bases, with 18 bases between them. CDR1 is SQVTM and CDR2 is ANQGSEA in the germline V gene. CDR3 in amino acids: CSQTGLFSDTQYF. CDR3 DNA: TGCAGCCAGACGGGACTTTTCTCTGATACGCAGTATTTT.

This clonotype has ten or more counts. The chain has TRBV11-1 and TRBJ2-1, with D possibly TRBD2 on 5 matching bases. The CDR3 covers 19 residues. Germline lookup yields CDR1 SGHAT and CDR2 FQDESV (reference sequence). V was trimmed by 5 bases and J by 0 bases, leaving 23 bases between them. This chain's CDR3 is CASSPSLQRSRVSYNEQFF. CDR3 nucleotide sequence: TGTGCCAGCAGCCCATCTCTTCAGCGGTCCCGGGTCTCCTACAATGAGCAGTTCTTC.

This chain connects TRBV20-1 to TRBJ2-2; TRBD1 agrees at 7 bases. The CDR3 runs 12 residues. Germline CDR1 reads DFQATT; CDR2 reads SNEGSKA (reference sequence). Trimming took 5 bases from V and 5 from J; bases not matched to a gene: 2. DNA of the CDR3: TGCAGTGCTCAACAGGGGACCGGGGAGCTGTTTTTT. Translated: CSAQQGTGELFF.

There are a few counts of this clonotype. The CDR3 sequence is CSARGIAQGGSQHF. In DNA, the CDR3 is TGCAGTGCTAGAGGTATCGCGCAGGGAGGTTCTCAGCATTTT. The chain couples TRBV20-1 to TRBJ1-5, with D tentatively TRBD1 (5 bases). The V gene lost 1 base and the J gene lost 13 bases, with 20 bases spanning the gap. Germline values: CDR1 DFQATT, CDR2 SNEGSKA (reference sequence). The CDR3 totals 14 residues.

The chain links TRBV14 to TRBJ1-1; D call uncertain. The germline V gene has CDR1 SGHDN and CDR2 FVKESK. V was cut by 10 bases and J by 0 bases, with 9 bases left in between. This CDR3 is built from 12 residues. Here the CDR3 DNA reads TGTGCCACCTCCTTCATGAACACTGAAGCTTTCTTT. Its translation is CATSFMNTEAFF.

There are a few counts of this clonotype. The chain uses TRBV7-3 and TRBJ2-2; 11 bases agree with TRBD2. Germline V gene lookup returns CDR1 SGHTA and CDR2 FQGTGA. V trimming: 5 bases; J trimming: 7 bases; junction bases outside the gene matches: 6. The CDR3 loop spans 15 amino acids. The CDR3, as DNA: TGTGCCAGCAGCGTTAGCGGGGGGGCCTTCGGGGAGCTGTTTTTT. Its protein is CASSVSGGAFGELFF.

In regard to this clonotype: This may be a read error: a much more frequent sequence differs by one nucleotide. The rearrangement links TRBV27 to TRBJ2-3; D might be TRBD2 (5 bases). There are 14 residues in the CDR3. Germline CDR1 is MNHEY and CDR2 is SMNVEV (reference sequence). Trimming took off 6 bases at V and 2 bases at J, with 12 bases between the two ends. CDR3: CASRLTIPTDTQYF. The DNA for the CDR3 is TGTGCCAGCAGGCTGACTATCCCCACAGATACGCAGTATTTT.